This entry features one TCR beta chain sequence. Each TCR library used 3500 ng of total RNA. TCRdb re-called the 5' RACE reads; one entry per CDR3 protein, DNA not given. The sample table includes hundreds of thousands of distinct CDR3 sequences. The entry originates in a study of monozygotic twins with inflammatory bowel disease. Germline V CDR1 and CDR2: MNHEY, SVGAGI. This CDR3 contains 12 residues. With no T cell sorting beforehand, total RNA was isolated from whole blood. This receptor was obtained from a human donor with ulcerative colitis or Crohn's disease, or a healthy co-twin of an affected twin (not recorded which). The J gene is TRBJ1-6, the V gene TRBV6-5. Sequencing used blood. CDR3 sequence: CASSYFGSPLHF.